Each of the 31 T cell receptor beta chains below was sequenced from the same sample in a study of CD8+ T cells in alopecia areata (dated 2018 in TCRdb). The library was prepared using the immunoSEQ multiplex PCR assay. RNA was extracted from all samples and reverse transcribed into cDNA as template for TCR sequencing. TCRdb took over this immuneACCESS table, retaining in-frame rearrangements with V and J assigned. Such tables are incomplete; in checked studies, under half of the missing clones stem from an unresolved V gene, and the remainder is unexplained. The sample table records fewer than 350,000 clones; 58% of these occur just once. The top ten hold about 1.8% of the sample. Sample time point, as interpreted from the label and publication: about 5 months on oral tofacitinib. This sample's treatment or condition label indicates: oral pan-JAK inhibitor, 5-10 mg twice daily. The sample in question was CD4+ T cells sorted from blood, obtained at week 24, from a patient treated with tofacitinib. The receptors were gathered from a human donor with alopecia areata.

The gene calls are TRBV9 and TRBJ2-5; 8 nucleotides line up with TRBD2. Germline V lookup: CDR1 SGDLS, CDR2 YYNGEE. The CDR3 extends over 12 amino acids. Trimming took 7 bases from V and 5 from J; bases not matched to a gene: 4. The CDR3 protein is CASLGGGETQYF. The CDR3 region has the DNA TGTGCCAGCCTCGGGGGGGGTGAGACCCAGTACTTC.

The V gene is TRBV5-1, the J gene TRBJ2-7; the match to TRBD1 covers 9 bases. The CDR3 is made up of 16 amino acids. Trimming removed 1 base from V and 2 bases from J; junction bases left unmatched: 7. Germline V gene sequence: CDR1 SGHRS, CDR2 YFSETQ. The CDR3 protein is CASSLHPGTGTYEQYF. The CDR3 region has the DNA TGCGCCAGCAGCTTGCATCCCGGGACAGGGACCTACGAGCAGTACTTC.

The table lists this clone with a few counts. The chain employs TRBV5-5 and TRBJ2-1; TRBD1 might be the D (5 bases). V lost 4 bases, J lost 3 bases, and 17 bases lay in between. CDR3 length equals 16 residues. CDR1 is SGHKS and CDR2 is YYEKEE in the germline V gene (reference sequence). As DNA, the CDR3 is TGTGCCAGCAGCGCCGTGGTGGGGCCGCGCTACAATGAGCAGTTCTTC. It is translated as CASSAVVGPRYNEQFF.

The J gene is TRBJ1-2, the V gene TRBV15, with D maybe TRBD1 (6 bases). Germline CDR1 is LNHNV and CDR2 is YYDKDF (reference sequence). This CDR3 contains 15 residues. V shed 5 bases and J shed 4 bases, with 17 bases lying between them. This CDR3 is CATSRTGGAVYGYTF. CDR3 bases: TGTGCCACCAGCCGAACGGGGGGCGCAGTCTATGGCTACACCTTC. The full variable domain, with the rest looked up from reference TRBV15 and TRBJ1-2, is DAMVIQNPRYQVTQFGKPVTLSCSQTLNHNVMYWYQQKSSQAPKLLFHYYDKDFNNEADTPDNFQSRRPNTSFCFLDIRSPGLGDTAMYLCATSRTGGAVYGYTFGSGTRLTVV.

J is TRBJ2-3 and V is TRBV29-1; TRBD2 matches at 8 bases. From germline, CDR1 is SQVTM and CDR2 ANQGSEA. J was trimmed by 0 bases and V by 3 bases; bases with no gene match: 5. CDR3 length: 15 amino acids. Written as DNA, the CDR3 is TGCAGCGTTGAGGCACCTAGCGGGAGCACAGATACGCAGTATTTT. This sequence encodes CSVEAPSGSTDTQYF.

The CDR3 DNA sequence: TGCGCCAGCAGCCAAACTAGCGGGCGAGCAGATACGCAGTATTTT. Its protein product is CASSQTSGRADTQYF. The V call is TRBV4-1, the J call TRBJ2-3, with 9 bases that match TRBD2. Per germline, CDR1 MGHRA and CDR2 YSYEKL. The CDR3 contains 15 residues. Losses at the gene ends were 2 bases for V and 4 bases for J; bases not matched to a gene: 4.

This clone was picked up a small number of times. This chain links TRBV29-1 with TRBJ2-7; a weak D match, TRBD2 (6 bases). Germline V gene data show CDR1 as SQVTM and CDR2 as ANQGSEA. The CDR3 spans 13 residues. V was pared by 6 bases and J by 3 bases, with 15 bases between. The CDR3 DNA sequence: TGCAGCGTCCGTGACGGGGGAGGCTACGAGCAGTACTTC. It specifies CSVRDGGGYEQYF.

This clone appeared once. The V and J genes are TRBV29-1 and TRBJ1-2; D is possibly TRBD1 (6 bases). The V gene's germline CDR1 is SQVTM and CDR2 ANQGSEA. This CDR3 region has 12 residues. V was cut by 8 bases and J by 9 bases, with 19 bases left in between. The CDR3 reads CSIQLRGGSYTF. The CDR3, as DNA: TGCAGCATCCAATTGCGAGGGGGTAGCTACACCTTC.

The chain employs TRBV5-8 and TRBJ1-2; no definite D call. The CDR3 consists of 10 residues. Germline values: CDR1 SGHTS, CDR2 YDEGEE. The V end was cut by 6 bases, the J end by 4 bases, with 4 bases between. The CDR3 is CASKTYGYTF. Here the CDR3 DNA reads TGTGCCAGCAAGACCTATGGCTACACCTTC.

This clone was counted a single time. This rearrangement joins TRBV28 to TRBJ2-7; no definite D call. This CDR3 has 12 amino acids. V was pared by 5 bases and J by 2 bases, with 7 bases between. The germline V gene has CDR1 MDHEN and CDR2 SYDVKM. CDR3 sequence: CASSPSAYEQYF. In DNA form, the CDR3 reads TGTGCCAGCAGTCCTTCCGCCTACGAGCAGTACTTC.

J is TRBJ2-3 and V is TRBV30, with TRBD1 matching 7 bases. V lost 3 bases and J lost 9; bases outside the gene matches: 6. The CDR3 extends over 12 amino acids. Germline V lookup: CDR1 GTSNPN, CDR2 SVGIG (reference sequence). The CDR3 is CAWSVYRGTQYF. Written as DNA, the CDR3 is TGTGCCTGGAGCGTATACAGGGGAACGCAGTATTTT.

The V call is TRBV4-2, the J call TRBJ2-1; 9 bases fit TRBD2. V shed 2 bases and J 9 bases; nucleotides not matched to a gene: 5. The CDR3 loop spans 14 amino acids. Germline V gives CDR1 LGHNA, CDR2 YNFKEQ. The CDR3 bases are TGTGCCAGCAGCCAACCCGGGACTAGCCCTGAGCAGTTCTTC. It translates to CASSQPGTSPEQFF.

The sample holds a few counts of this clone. This chain's CDR3 is CASSFPTGSFGGELFF. CDR3 in DNA: TGTGCCAGCAGTTTCCCGACAGGGAGCTTCGGCGGGGAGCTGTTTTTT. The chain joins TRBV28 to TRBJ2-2; 7 positions match TRBD1. With 3 bases clipped from V and 7 bases from J, the junction kept 11 bases outside the gene matches. Germline loops: CDR1 MDHEN, CDR2 SYDVKM. The CDR3 is 16 residues long.

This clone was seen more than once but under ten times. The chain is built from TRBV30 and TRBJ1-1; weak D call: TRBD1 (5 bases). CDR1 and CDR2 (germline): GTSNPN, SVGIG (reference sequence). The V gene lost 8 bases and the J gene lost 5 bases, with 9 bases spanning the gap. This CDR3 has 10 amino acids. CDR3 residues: CAGRETEAFF. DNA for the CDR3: TGTGCCGGCAGGGAAACTGAAGCTTTCTTT.

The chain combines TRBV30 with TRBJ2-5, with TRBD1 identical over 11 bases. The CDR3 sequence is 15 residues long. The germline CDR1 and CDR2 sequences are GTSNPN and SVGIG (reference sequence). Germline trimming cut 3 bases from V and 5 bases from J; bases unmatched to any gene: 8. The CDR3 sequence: CAWSGGQGARETQYF. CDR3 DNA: TGTGCCTGGAGCGGTGGACAGGGGGCGAGGGAGACCCAGTACTTC. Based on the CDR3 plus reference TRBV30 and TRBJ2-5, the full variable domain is SQTIHQWPATLVQPVGSPLSLECTVEGTSNPNLYWYRQAAGRGLQLLFYSVGIGQISSEVPQNLSASRPQDRQFILSSKKLLLSDSGFYLCAWSGGQGARETQYFGPGTRLLVL.

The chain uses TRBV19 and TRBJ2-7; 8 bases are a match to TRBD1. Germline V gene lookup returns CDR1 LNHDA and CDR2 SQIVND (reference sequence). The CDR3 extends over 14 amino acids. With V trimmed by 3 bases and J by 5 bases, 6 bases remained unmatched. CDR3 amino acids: CASSMDAGGDEQYF. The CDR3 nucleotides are TGTGCCAGTAGTATGGATGCAGGGGGCGACGAGCAGTACTTC.

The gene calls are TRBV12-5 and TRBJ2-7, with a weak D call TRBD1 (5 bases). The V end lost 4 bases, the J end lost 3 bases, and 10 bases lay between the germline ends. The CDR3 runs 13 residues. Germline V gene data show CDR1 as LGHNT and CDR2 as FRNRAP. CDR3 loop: CASGSGRGYEQYF. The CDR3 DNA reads TGTGCTAGTGGTTCAGGTAGGGGCTACGAGCAGTACTTC.

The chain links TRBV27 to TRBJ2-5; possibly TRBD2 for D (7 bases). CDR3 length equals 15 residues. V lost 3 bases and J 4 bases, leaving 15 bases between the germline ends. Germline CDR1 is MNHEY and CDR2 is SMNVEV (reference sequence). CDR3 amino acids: CASSLSWGGRETQYF. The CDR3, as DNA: TGTGCCAGCAGTTTGTCTTGGGGGGGCAGAGAGACCCAGTACTTC.

The CDR3 bases are TGTGCCAGCACTACAGTAGCGGGGGGTTCTAGCAATGAGCAGTTCTTC. It yields the protein CASTTVAGGSSNEQFF. V gene TRBV6-6 combines with J gene TRBJ2-1; 10 bases are a match to TRBD2. CDR1 is MNHNY and CDR2 is SVGAGI in the germline V gene (reference sequence). The V segment lost 7 bases and the J segment 6 bases; nucleotides outside the gene matches: 12. The CDR3 has 16 amino acids.

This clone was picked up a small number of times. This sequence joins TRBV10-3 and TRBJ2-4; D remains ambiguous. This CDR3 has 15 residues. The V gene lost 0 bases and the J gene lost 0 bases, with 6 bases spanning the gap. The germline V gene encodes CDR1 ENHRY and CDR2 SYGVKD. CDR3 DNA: TGTGCCATCAGTGAGTCGATGGTAGCCAAAAACATTCAGTACTTC. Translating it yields CAISESMVAKNIQYF.

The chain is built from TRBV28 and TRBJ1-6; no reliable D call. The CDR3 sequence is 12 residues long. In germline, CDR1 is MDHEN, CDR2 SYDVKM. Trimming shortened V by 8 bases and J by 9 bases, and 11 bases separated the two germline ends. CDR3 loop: CASRALGSPLHF. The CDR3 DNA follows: TGTGCCAGCCGGGCCCTGGGTTCACCCCTCCACTTT.

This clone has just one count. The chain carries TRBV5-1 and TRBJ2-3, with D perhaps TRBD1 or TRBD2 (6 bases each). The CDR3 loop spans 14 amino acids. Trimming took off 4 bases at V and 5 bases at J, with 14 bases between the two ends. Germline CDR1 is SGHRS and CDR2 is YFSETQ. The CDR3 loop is CASSRMEGGDTQYF. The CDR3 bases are TGCGCCAGCAGCCGAATGGAGGGGGGAGATACGCAGTATTTT.

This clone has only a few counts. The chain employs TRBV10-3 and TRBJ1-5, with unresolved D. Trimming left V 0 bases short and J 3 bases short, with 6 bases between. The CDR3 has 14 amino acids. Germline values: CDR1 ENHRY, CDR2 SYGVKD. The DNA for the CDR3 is TGTGCCATCAGTGAGTCCGTCAACAATCAGCCCCAGCATTTT. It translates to CAISESVNNQPQHF.

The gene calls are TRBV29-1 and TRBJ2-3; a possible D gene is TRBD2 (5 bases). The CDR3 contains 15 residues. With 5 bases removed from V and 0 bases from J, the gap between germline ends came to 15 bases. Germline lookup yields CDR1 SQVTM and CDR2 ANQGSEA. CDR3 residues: CSVLPAGRSTDTQYF. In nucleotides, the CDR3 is TGCAGCGTTTTGCCGGCTGGGAGAAGCACAGATACGCAGTATTTT.

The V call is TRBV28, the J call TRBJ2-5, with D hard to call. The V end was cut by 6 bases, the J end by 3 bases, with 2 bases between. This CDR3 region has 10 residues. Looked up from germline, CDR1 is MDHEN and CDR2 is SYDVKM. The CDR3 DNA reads TGTGCCAGCAGAAAAGAGACCCAGTACTTC. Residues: CASRKETQYF.

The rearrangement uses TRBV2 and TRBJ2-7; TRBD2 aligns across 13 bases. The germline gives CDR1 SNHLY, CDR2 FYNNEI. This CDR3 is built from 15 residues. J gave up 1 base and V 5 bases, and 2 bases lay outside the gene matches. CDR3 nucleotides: TGTGCCAGCAGTCAGGGACTAGCGGGGTCCTACGAGCAGTACTTC. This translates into CASSQGLAGSYEQYF.

CDR3 DNA sequence: TGTGCCAGCAGCCCTCGGGGACAGGGGGACGGCTACACCTTC. Amino acids: CASSPRGQGDGYTF. The chain uses TRBV5-4 and TRBJ1-2, with 11 nucleotides matching TRBD1. J was trimmed by 8 bases and V by 4 bases; bases with no gene match: 7. This CDR3 region has 14 residues. The germline CDR1 and CDR2 sequences are SGHNT and YYREEE (reference sequence).

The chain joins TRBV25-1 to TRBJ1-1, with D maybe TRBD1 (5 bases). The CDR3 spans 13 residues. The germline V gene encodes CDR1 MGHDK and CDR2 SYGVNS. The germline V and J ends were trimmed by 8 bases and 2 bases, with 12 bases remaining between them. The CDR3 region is CASWDRTNTEAFF. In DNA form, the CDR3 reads TGTGCCAGCTGGGACCGAACTAACACTGAAGCTTTCTTT.

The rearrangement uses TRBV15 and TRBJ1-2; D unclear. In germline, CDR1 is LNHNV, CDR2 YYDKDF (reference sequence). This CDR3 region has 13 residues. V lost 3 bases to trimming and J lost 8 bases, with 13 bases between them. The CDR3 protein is CATSRVQNEGYTF. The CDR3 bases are TGTGCCACCAGCAGGGTACAGAACGAGGGCTACACCTTC.

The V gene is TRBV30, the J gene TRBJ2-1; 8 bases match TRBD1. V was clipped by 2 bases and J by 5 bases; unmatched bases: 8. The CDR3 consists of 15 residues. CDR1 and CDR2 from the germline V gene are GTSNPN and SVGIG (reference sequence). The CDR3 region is CAWSRERTGNNEQFF. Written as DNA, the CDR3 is TGTGCCTGGAGTCGGGAGAGGACAGGGAACAATGAGCAGTTCTTC. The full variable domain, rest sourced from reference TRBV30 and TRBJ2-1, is SQTIHQWPATLVQPVGSPLSLECTVEGTSNPNLYWYRQAAGRGLQLLFYSVGIGQISSEVPQNLSASRPQDRQFILSSKKLLLSDSGFYLCAWSRERTGNNEQFFGPGTRLTVL.

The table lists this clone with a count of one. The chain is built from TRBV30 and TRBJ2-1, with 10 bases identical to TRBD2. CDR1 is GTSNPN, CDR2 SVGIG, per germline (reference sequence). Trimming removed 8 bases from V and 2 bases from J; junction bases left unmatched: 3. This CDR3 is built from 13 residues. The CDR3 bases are TGTGCCCTAAGCGGGGGGGCCTACAATGAGCAGTTCTTC. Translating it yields CALSGGAYNEQFF.